Listed here are 16 T cell receptor beta chains from one sample, sequenced in a study of response to subunit inactivated influenza vaccine. Each CDR3 protein gets one entry after TCRdb re-called the RT-PCR reads with MiXCR. This sample has 600,000 to 700,000 distinct CDR3 sequences, with 12% to 15% found just once. Sequenced here: PBMCs from blood, sampled 14 to 15 days before vaccination. All receptors derive from a man aged 50 to 59 who received an inactivated influenza vaccine.

Only a few counts were recorded for this clonotype. V is TRBV5-5 and J is TRBJ2-7; D not resolved. The germline gives CDR1 SGHKS, CDR2 YYEKEE (reference sequence). The ends were cut back, 0 bases at V and 3 bases at J, with 13 bases in the middle. CDR3 length: 15 amino acids. The CDR3 sequence is CASSLGQSAYYEQYF. CDR3 coding DNA: TGTGCCAGCAGCTTGGGACAAAGTGCCTACTACGAGCAGTACTTC.

V gene TRBV7-2 combines with J gene TRBJ2-2; a possible D gene is TRBD1 (5 bases). CDR1 is SGHTA and CDR2 is FQGNSA in the germline V gene. The CDR3 extends over 15 amino acids. V was shortened by 3 bases and J by 2 bases, with 10 bases between the two germline ends. CDR3 nucleotide sequence: TGTGCCAGCAGCTTGTCCAGGGTTAACACCGGGGAGCTGTTTTTT. Protein: CASSLSRVNTGELFF.

In this sample, this clonotype turned up once. The chain combines TRBV9 with TRBJ2-7; D gene ambiguous. V was cut by 0 bases and J by 2 bases, with 6 bases left in between. From germline, CDR1 is SGDLS and CDR2 YYNGEE. CDR3 length: 13 residues. The CDR3 sequence: CASSVDPAYEQYF. Written as DNA, the CDR3 is TGTGCCAGCAGCGTAGATCCGGCCTACGAGCAGTACTTC.

V gene TRBV4-1 combines with J gene TRBJ1-2, with 10 bases matching TRBD1. The germline V gene has CDR1 MGHRA and CDR2 YSYEKL. With 3 bases clipped from V and 4 bases from J, the junction kept 2 bases outside the gene matches. The CDR3 covers 14 residues. The CDR3 here is CASSQGTGAYGYTF. The CDR3 DNA reads TGCGCCAGCAGCCAGGGGACAGGGGCCTATGGCTACACCTTC.

To note about this clonotype: Relative to the germline gene, one junction end is altered; a read error may explain this. This chain links TRBV7-8 with TRBJ2-2, with 8 positions matching TRBD2. Germline V gives CDR1 SGHVS, CDR2 FQNEAQ. The CDR3 extends over 18 amino acids. Here the CDR3 DNA reads TGTCCCAGCAGCGAAACGGCTAGCGGGCCGAAGAACACCGGGGAGCTGTTTTTT. Translated, it gives CPSSETASGPKNTGELFF.

In this sample, this clonotype turned up a few times. The chain has TRBV11-2 and TRBJ1-2, with D maybe TRBD1 (5 bases). The length of the CDR3 is 14 residues. V was cut by 5 bases and J by 4 bases, with 14 bases left in between. Looked up from germline, CDR1 is SGHAT and CDR2 is FQNNGV. CDR3 bases: TGTGCCAGCAGCATAACCGGGACCCCCTATGGCTACACCTTC. It encodes CASSITGTPYGYTF.

The table lists this clonotype with a few counts. CDR3 DNA sequence: TGTGCCAGCAGTTACTCGAAGGGGGTTTCCGGGGAGCTGTTTTTT. This sequence encodes CASSYSKGVSGELFF. V gene TRBV6-5 combines with J gene TRBJ2-2; tentative D call: TRBD1 (6 bases). Trimming removed 0 bases from V and 6 bases from J, with 11 bases in between. CDR1 and CDR2 from the germline V gene are MNHEY and SVGAGI. The CDR3 is made up of 15 amino acids.

The chain links TRBV20-1 to TRBJ2-1, with D unresolved. V lost 0 bases to trimming and J lost 4 bases, with 4 bases between them. The germline gives CDR1 DFQATT, CDR2 SNEGSKA (reference sequence). This CDR3 is 12 amino acids long. This chain's CDR3 is CSAREKYNEQFF. For the CDR3, the DNA is TGCAGTGCTAGAGAGAAATACAATGAGCAGTTCTTC.

This clonotype was observed a few times. V usage is TRBV15 and J usage is TRBJ2-3; tentative D call: TRBD1 (5 bases). Germline CDR1 is LNHNV and CDR2 is YYDKDF (reference sequence). Trimming cost V 1 base and J 4 bases, with 12 bases left between them. The CDR3 has 15 residues. The CDR3 DNA is TGTGCCACCAGCAGAGGACAGAGAGAGGCAGATACGCAGTATTTT. It specifies CATSRGQREADTQYF. Filled out from reference TRBV15 and TRBJ2-3, the complete variable domain reads DAMVIQNPRYQVTQFGKPVTLSCSQTLNHNVMYWYQQKSSQAPKLLFHYYDKDFNNEADTPDNFQSRRPNTSFCFLDIRSPGLGDTAMYLCATSRGQREADTQYFGPGTRLTVL.

This clonotype has more than one count but fewer than ten. The chain couples TRBV20-1 to TRBJ1-6; D remains unclear. Looked up from germline, CDR1 is DFQATT and CDR2 is SNEGSKA (reference sequence). V dropped 5 bases and J dropped 7 bases, with 12 bases sitting between them. The CDR3 has 13 residues. Written as DNA, the CDR3 is TGCAGTGCTCCTGCTAATATAAATTCACCCCTCCACTTT. Translation: CSAPANINSPLHF.

V is TRBV9 and J is TRBJ1-1; the D gene is possibly TRBD1 (6 bases). Looked up from germline, CDR1 is SGDLS and CDR2 is YYNGEE. V was clipped by 3 bases and J by 1 base, with 19 bases between them. This CDR3 is built from 17 residues. The DNA of the CDR3 is TGTGCCAGCAGCGAGCCGACCGGACAGCGGAAGAACACTGAAGCTTTCTTT. Its translation: CASSEPTGQRKNTEAFF.

The chain has TRBV6-5 and TRBJ1-4; possible D gene TRBD1, 6 bases. The CDR3 contains 16 residues. CDR1 and CDR2 from the germline V gene are MNHEY and SVGAGI. V lost 2 bases and J 5 bases, leaving 15 bases between the germline ends. The CDR3 loop reads CASSYQTGGGNEKLFF. The CDR3 coding sequence is TGTGCCAGCAGTTACCAAACCGGAGGGGGGAATGAAAAACTGTTTTTT.

This clonotype came up a few times. The rearrangement uses TRBV29-1 and TRBJ2-1, with D perhaps matching TRBD2 (6 bases). V lost 1 base, J lost 9 bases, and 10 bases lay in between. From germline, CDR1 is SQVTM and CDR2 ANQGSEA. The CDR3 totals 12 residues. The CDR3 DNA sequence: TGCAGCGTTGAAGCCGGGAGCGGTGAGCAGTTCTTC. Translated: CSVEAGSGEQFF.

The rearrangement joins TRBV4-3 to TRBJ2-3, with 9 bases aligning to TRBD1. J was trimmed by 5 bases and V by 0 bases; bases with no gene match: 3. Germline values: CDR1 LGHNA, CDR2 YSLEER. The CDR3 spans 15 residues. This CDR3 is CASSQEGQGEDTQYF. The CDR3, as DNA: TGCGCCAGCAGCCAAGAGGGACAGGGCGAAGATACGCAGTATTTT.

The V gene is TRBV5-1, the J gene TRBJ2-5; 8 nucleotides match TRBD1. Germline-derived CDR1 and CDR2 are SGHRS and YFSETQ. CDR3 length equals 18 residues. The J segment lost 5 bases and the V segment lost 0 bases, leaving 15 bases of the junction unmatched. The CDR3 coding sequence is TGCGCCAGCAGCTTGGCTACAGGGGGTGGGGGTACGGCGGAGACCCAGTACTTC. It codes for CASSLATGGGGTAETQYF.

The V call is TRBV6-2 or TRBV6-3, the J call TRBJ2-7; 7 bases match TRBD2. J lost 2 bases, V lost 2 bases, and 0 bases had no gene match. The CDR3 has 13 residues. Germline V gene data show CDR1 as MNHEY and CDR2 as SVGEGT. The CDR3 loop reads CASSYGLAYEQYF. CDR3 DNA sequence: TGTGCCAGCAGTTACGGACTAGCCTACGAGCAGTACTTC.